This TCR beta chain comes out of a study of blood T cell repertoires in COVID-19. Study background: Sites in the United States, Italy and Spain provided acute and convalescent COVID-19 samples.

Authors' processing steps: Reference gene primer amplification gave estimated nucleated cell counts. Profiling relied on immunoSEQ multiplex PCR, and the TCRdb table lists in-frame clones only, not all of them. That table is the source of V, J and clone size, and D and trimming were worked out from the DNA. The profile shows 150,000 to 200,000 clones, 65% to 85% of them singletons. CDR1 is MNHEY, CDR2 SMNVEV, per germline (reference sequence). V lost 6 bases to trimming and J lost 2 bases; unmatched junction nucleotides: 7. The CDR3 sequence is 14 residues long. Ages ranged from about 18 to 89 years, with residence in about two dozen US areas. Recovered status applied to Cohort 3 donors who had two consecutive negative PCRs. It also applied to those with clearance or with symptom resolution.

Sequencing was performed on PBMCs or T cells enriched from blood (not recorded which). The TCR was taken from a man in his forties or fifties who had recovered from COVID-19. V usage is TRBV27 and J usage is TRBJ2-7, with 7 bases aligning to TRBD1. CDR3 in DNA: TGTGCCAGCAGACTAGACAGGGCTGCCTACGAGCAGTACGTC. Protein: CASRLDRAAYEQYV.